This is a list of T cell receptor beta chains from one sample in a study of blood T cell repertoires in COVID-19. Here immunoSEQ multiplex PCR was the method, and the copy in TCRdb shows in-frame clones only, minus some. The sample yields around 60,000 clones, about four fifths seen once. Sequencing was carried out using peripheral blood. These receptors were obtained from an elderly woman with acute or convalescent COVID-19. Both conserved end residues are part of each CDR3. Each record gives: V gene, J gene, clone size, D gene, CDR3 protein, CDR3 DNA. The D gene is left open where the match is weak. Clone size is not always given. Where it is, it says once, few, many or a class for expanded clones.

>TRBV7-9|TRBJ2-1|-|TRBD2
CASRGTSAYNEQFF
TGTGCCAGCAGGGGGACTAGCGCATACAATGAGCAGTTCTTC
>TRBV23-1|TRBJ2-2|-|TRBD2
CASSHKRGGYTGELFF
TGCGCCAGCAGTCACAAGCGGGGGGGGTACACCGGGGAGCTGTTTTTT
>TRBV5-1|TRBJ2-1|-|TRBD2
CASFPGLAGLREQFF
TGCGCCAGCTTCCCGGGACTAGCGGGTTTGAGGGAGCAGTTCTTC
>TRBV5-1|TRBJ2-1|-|-
CASSREDFSYNEQFF
TGCGCCAGCAGCAGGGAGGACTTCTCCTACAATGAGCAGTTCTTC
>TRBV6-5|TRBJ2-4|once|-
CASSYDQGPKNIQYF
TGTGCCAGCAGTTACGACCAGGGTCCCAAAAACATTCAGTACTTC
>TRBV29-1|TRBJ2-3|-|TRBD1
CSVVQGTDTQYF
TGCAGCGTGGTACAGGGGACAGATACGCAGTATTTT
>TRBV5-8|TRBJ2-1|-|TRBD2
CASSPWGGDWEQFF
TGTGCCAGCAGCCCGTGGGGAGGGGATTGGGAGCAGTTCTTC
>TRBV5-8|TRBJ2-1|-|TRBD2
CASSPGLAGGYNEQFF
TGTGCCAGCAGCCCGGGACTAGCGGGAGGGTACAATGAGCAGTTCTTC
>TRBV4-3|TRBJ2-1|many|-
CASSPNYPSYNEQFF
TGCGCCAGCAGCCCCAACTACCCCTCCTACAATGAGCAGTTCTTC
>TRBV4-2|TRBJ2-2|-|-
CASSPDRRMDTGELFF
TGTGCCAGCAGCCCAGACAGGCGCATGGACACCGGGGAGCTGTTTTTT
>TRBV7-3|TRBJ2-2|few|TRBD1
CASSGGQGNGELFF
TGTGCCAGCAGCGGGGGACAGGGTAACGGGGAGCTGTTTTTT
>TRBV7-8|TRBJ1-2|-|TRBD1
CASSLGLRGQDYGYTF
TGTGCCAGCAGCTTAGGCCTCAGGGGGCAGGACTATGGCTACACCTTC
>TRBV5-4|TRBJ2-3|once|TRBD2
CASSLGISGRNTDTQYF
TGTGCCAGCAGCTTGGGTATTAGCGGGAGAAATACAGATACGCAGTATTTT
>TRBV4-3|TRBJ1-2|-|TRBD1
CASSGGQGGTGGFYGYTF
TGCGCCAGCAGCGGGGGGCAAGGTGGGACAGGGGGCTTCTATGGCTACACCTTC
>TRBV28|TRBJ1-5|-|TRBD1
CASSSRQQGGQPQHF
TGTGCCAGCAGTTCCCGACAACAGGGGGGTCAGCCCCAGCATTTT
>TRBV6-5|TRBJ2-1|-|TRBD2
CASSSPSAGAGNEQFF
TGTGCCAGCAGTTCTCCTTCAGCGGGGGCAGGCAATGAGCAGTTCTTC
>TRBV19|TRBJ1-4|-|TRBD1
CASSPDRGNEKLFF
TGTGCCAGTAGTCCCGACAGGGGGAATGAAAAACTGTTTTTT
>TRBV9|TRBJ2-3|-|TRBD1
CASSAPRTGALSDTQYF
TGTGCCAGCAGCGCCCCCCGGACAGGGGCTTTATCTGATACGCAGTATTTT
>TRBV2|TRBJ2-1|once|TRBD2
CASKPSGTIEDNEQFF
TGTGCCAGCAAACCTAGCGGTACTATTGAGGACAATGAGCAGTTCTTC
>TRBV2|TRBJ1-1|-|TRBD1
CASIRQGGGEAFF
TGTGCCAGCATCAGACAGGGGGGGGGTGAAGCTTTCTTT
>TRBV11-2|TRBJ2-1|-|TRBD1
CASSRSPGQGTYNEQFF
TGTGCCAGCAGCCGATCTCCGGGACAGGGAACCTACAATGAGCAGTTCTTC
>TRBV13|TRBJ1-4|few|-
CASSLRGELFF
TGTGCCAGCAGCTTGCGGGGTGAACTGTTTTTT
>TRBV2|TRBJ2-3|-|-
CASSIGTFTDTQYF
TGTGCCAGCAGTATAGGGACTTTCACAGATACGCAGTATTTT
>TRBV2|TRBJ2-5|once|TRBD1
CASSRDRDQETQYF
TGTGCCAGCAGTAGGGACAGGGACCAAGAGACCCAGTACTTC
>TRBV2|TRBJ2-7|-|TRBD2
CASRRGGLEDEQYF
TGTGCCAGCAGGAGGGGAGGGCTCGAGGACGAGCAGTACTTC
>TRBV27|TRBJ2-5|-|-
CASSLFQKETQYF
TGTGCCAGCAGTTTATTCCAGAAAGAGACCCAGTACTTC
>TRBV5-1|TRBJ1-6|-|-
CASSLQDALYSPLHF
TGCGCCAGCAGCTTACAGGACGCGCTTTACTCACCCCTCCACTTT
>TRBV7-6|TRBJ2-7|-|-
CASSLENYYEQYF
TGTGCCAGCAGCTTAGAAAACTACTACGAGCAGTACTTC
>TRBV7-8|TRBJ2-2|-|-
CASSVPDFWNTGELFF
TGTGCCAGCAGCGTACCTGACTTTTGGAACACCGGGGAGCTGTTTTTT
>TRBV4-3|TRBJ1-5|-|-
CASSPEQGGNQPQHF
TGCGCCAGCAGCCCAGAACAGGGTGGCAATCAGCCCCAGCATTTT
>TRBV19|TRBJ2-1|-|TRBD2
CASSAYLAGAPNEQFF
TGTGCCAGTAGTGCCTATCTAGCGGGGGCCCCCAATGAGCAGTTCTTC
>TRBV4-2|TRBJ2-1|-|-
CASSQDPINNEQFF
TGTGCCAGCAGCCAAGATCCTATAAATAATGAGCAGTTCTTC
>TRBV5-1|TRBJ2-2|-|-
CASTRTANTGELFF
TGCGCCAGCACTCGGACAGCGAACACCGGGGAGCTGTTTTTT
>TRBV11-2|TRBJ2-5|once|TRBD2
CASSEGLAGETQYF
TGTGCCAGCAGCGAGGGACTAGCGGGAGAGACCCAGTACTTC
>TRBV29-1|TRBJ1-1|-|-
CSVNPLGGNTEAFF
TGCAGCGTTAACCCCCTAGGGGGGAACACTGAAGCTTTCTTT
>TRBV28|TRBJ2-7|-|TRBD1
CASTSAGTGGVYEQYF
TGTGCCAGCACCTCCGCCGGGACAGGGGGTGTCTACGAGCAGTACTTC
>TRBV3-1/TRBV3-2|TRBJ1-4|-|-
CASSQAWGSNEKLFF
TGTGCCAGCAGCCAAGCCTGGGGCAGTAATGAAAAACTGTTTTTT
>TRBV6-5|TRBJ2-7|-|-
CASSGTIGGHEQYF
TGTGCCAGCAGCGGGACAATTGGTGGTCACGAGCAGTACTTC
>TRBV5-5|TRBJ2-1|-|-
CASSPAIKYNEQFF
TGTGCCAGCAGCCCCGCTATCAAATACAATGAGCAGTTCTTC
>TRBV9|TRBJ1-1|-|-
CASGNPGNTEAFF
TGTGCCAGCGGAAACCCGGGGAACACTGAAGCTTTCTTT
>TRBV18|TRBJ2-3|many|TRBD2
CASSPTSGSTDTQYF
TGTGCCAGCTCACCTACTAGCGGGAGCACAGATACGCAGTATTTT
>TRBV3-1/TRBV3-2|TRBJ1-6|-|-
CASSQVTGLSPLHF
TGTGCCAGCAGCCAAGTTACAGGGCTTTCACCCCTCCACTTT